This TCR beta chain was observed in a study of shared clonotypes between healthy human individuals. The study, taken as a whole, reports: Clonotypes shared by all four donors outscored non-shared clonotypes in generation probability.

As regards this clone: Its target is unknown.

CD8 cells classed as naive were CD45RO-negative and positively selected for CCR7, excluding terminally differentiated effector memory CD45RA+ cells. Donors included only healthy HIV-negative adults lacking recent acute infections or vaccinations. Nashville, Tennessee was home to all donors, who were Caucasian adults. The CDR3 has 15 residues. Germline CDR1 and CDR2: PRHDT and FYEKMQ (reference sequence). J was trimmed by 3 bases and V by 5 bases; bases with no gene match: 6. When replicate PCRs were run on sorted subsets, they used 200 ng DNA, some 29,000 T cell genomes. Sequencing used immunoSEQ multiplex PCR; TCRdb keeps in-frame clones, though not all of them. Seen here are fewer than 1 million clones, 90% to 97% observed once, and the top ten hold about 0.22%.

The sample comprised naive CD8+ T cells sorted from blood. J is TRBJ2-4 and V is TRBV13; 8 nucleotides align to TRBD2. The TCR comes from a young man in good health. The CDR3 nucleotides are TGTGCCAGCAGCACGGGAGGGTCCTTCAAAAACATTCAGTACTTC. It encodes CASSTGGSFKNIQYF.